The rows below give T cell receptor beta chains drawn from one sample of a study of vaccination and CD4 T cells after COVID-19. TCRdb independently ran MiXCR on the PCR reads; one entry per CDR3 protein. This table holds 15,000 to 16,000 distinct CDR3 sequences, about three quarters found once. What these receptors recognize is not known. Material: CD4+ T cells from blood, cultured in vitro. Receptor source: a human donor who had recovered from COVID-19. The conserved cysteine and the conserved F or W are not part of the CDR3 here. The D gene is left open where the match is weak. A clone size is listed for some rows: how often the clone was seen (once, few, many), or a class if it is expanded.

clone size: few; D gene: TRBD1; J gene: TRBJ1-2; V gene: TRBV6-1; CDR3 protein: ASIPGTGNYGYT
clone size: once; D gene: .; J gene: TRBJ1-2; V gene: TRBV21-1; CDR3 protein: ASSTRGGGYT
clone size: .; D gene: .; J gene: TRBJ1-5; V gene: TRBV19; CDR3 protein: ASRPFRVDEVNQPQH
clone size: .; D gene: TRBD1; J gene: TRBJ1-3; V gene: TRBV27; CDR3 protein: ASSKQGVGGNTIY
clone size: .; D gene: .; J gene: TRBJ2-7; V gene: TRBV15; CDR3 protein: ATSRDAGYEQY
clone size: few; D gene: TRBD1; J gene: TRBJ1-6; V gene: TRBV6-5; CDR3 protein: ASSYSDRVSPLH
clone size: .; D gene: .; J gene: TRBJ1-2; V gene: TRBV27; CDR3 protein: ASSSQTGTGYT
clone size: once; D gene: .; J gene: TRBJ1-1; V gene: TRBV6-1; CDR3 protein: ASSTRGEAF
clone size: .; D gene: .; J gene: TRBJ2-3; V gene: TRBV15; CDR3 protein: ATSRVRKSVGTDTQY
clone size: once; D gene: .; J gene: TRBJ2-2; V gene: TRBV6-1; CDR3 protein: ASRELAEVNTGELF
clone size: .; D gene: .; J gene: TRBJ1-5; V gene: TRBV20-1; CDR3 protein: SARDLATGFDQPQH
clone size: .; D gene: .; J gene: TRBJ1-1; V gene: TRBV6-1; CDR3 protein: ATHGGKGSTEAF
clone size: .; D gene: TRBD1; J gene: TRBJ1-2; V gene: TRBV7-2; CDR3 protein: ASSRQGLGYGYT
clone size: .; D gene: TRBD1; J gene: TRBJ1-5; V gene: TRBV6-1; CDR3 protein: ASTETGGSQPQH
clone size: .; D gene: TRBD1; J gene: TRBJ1-6; V gene: TRBV27; CDR3 protein: ASSPLGTGASPLH
clone size: .; D gene: .; J gene: TRBJ2-2; V gene: TRBV12-3/TRBV12-4; CDR3 protein: ASSLDTGTGELF